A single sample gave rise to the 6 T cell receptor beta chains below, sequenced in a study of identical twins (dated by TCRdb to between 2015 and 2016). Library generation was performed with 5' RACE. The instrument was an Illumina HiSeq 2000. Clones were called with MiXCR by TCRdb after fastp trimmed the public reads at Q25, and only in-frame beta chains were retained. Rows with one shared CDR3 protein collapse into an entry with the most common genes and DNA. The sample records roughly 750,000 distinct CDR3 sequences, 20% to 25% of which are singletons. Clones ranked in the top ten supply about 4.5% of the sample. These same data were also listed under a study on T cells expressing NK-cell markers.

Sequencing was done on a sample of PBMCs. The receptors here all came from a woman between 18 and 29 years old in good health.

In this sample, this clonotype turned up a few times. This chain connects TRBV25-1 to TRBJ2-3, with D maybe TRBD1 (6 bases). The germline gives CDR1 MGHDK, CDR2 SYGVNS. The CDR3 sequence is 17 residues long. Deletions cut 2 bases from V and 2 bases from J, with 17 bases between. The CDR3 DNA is TGTGCCAGCAGTGAAATATTTACAGGGATTGACACAGATACGCAGTATTTT. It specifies CASSEIFTGIDTDTQYF.

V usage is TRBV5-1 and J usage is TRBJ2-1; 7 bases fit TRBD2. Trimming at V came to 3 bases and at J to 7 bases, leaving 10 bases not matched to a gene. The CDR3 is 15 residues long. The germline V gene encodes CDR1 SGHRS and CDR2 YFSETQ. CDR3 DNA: TGCGCCAGCAGCTCGCCGAGCGGGACCGAAAATGAGCAGTTCTTC. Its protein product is CASSSPSGTENEQFF.

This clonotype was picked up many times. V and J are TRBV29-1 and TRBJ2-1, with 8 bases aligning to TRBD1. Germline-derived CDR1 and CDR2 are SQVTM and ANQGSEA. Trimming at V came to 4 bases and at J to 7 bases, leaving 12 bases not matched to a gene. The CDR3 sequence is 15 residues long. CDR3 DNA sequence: TGCAGCGTTGTACGGTTCGCAGGGGGCCTGAATGAGCAGTTCTTC. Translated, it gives CSVVRFAGGLNEQFF.

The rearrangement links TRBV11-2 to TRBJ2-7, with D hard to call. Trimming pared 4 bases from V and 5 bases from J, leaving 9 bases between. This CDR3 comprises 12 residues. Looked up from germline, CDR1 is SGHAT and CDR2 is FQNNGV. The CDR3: CASSSFFHEQYF. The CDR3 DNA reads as TGTGCCAGCAGCTCGTTTTTCCACGAGCAGTACTTC.

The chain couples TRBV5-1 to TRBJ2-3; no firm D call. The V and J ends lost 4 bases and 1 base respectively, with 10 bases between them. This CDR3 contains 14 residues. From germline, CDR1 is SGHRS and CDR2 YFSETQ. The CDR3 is CASSRDAGTDTQYF. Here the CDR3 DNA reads TGCGCCAGCAGCAGAGACGCAGGCACAGATACGCAGTATTTT.

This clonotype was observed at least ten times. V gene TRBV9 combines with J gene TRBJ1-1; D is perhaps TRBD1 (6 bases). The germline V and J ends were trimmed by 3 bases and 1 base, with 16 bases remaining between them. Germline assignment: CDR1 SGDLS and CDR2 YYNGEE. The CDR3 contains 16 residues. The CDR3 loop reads CASSAKRTATNTEAFF. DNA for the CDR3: TGTGCCAGCAGCGCCAAACGGACAGCGACGAACACTGAAGCTTTCTTT.